The 20 T cell receptor beta chains listed next were all sequenced from one sample in a study of cytomegalovirus exposure and HLA in healthy donors. Assay: immunoSEQ multiplex PCR; the TCRdb copy retains only in-frame clones and omits some. The sample comprises 130,000 to 150,000 clones, 70% to 90% of which are singletons, and roughly 7.7% rests with the top ten. The sample was PBMCs. The receptors stem from a woman younger than 35 in good health and CMV-seropositive.

This chain uses TRBV5-1 with TRBJ2-7, with D maybe TRBD1 (6 bases). CDR1 and CDR2 from the germline V gene are SGHRS and YFSETQ. The ends were cut back, 2 bases at V and 5 bases at J, with 20 bases in the middle. There are 16 residues in the CDR3. The CDR3 reads CASSFSPYRDTNEQYF. In DNA, the CDR3 is TGCGCCAGCAGCTTTTCCCCCTACCGGGACACTAACGAGCAGTACTTC.

The rearrangement links TRBV28 to TRBJ2-5; tentatively, D is TRBD1 (6 bases). V was cut by 3 bases and J by 4 bases, with 15 bases left in between. The germline V gene encodes CDR1 MDHEN and CDR2 SYDVKM. The CDR3 extends over 15 amino acids. CDR3 sequence reads: CASSFPRGSRETQYF. CDR3 nucleotides: TGTGCCAGCAGTTTCCCCAGGGGATCAAGAGAGACCCAGTACTTC.

V and J are TRBV9 and TRBJ2-2; TRBD1 matches at 11 bases. CDR1 and CDR2 from the germline V gene are SGDLS and YYNGEE. The CDR3 is 16 amino acids. The trim removed 3 bases at V and 4 bases at J, leaving 5 bases unmatched. For the CDR3, the DNA is TGTGCCAGCAGCGCGGACAGGGGGCTAACCACCGGGGAGCTGTTTTTT. It specifies CASSADRGLTTGELFF.

The chain joins TRBV28 to TRBJ1-1, with D possibly being TRBD1 (6 bases). In germline, CDR1 is MDHEN, CDR2 SYDVKM. The V gene lost 6 bases and the J gene lost 2 bases, with 19 bases spanning the gap. This CDR3 has 16 residues. This chain's CDR3 is CASSSYTGTPNTEAFF. The CDR3 DNA reads TGTGCCAGCAGCAGCTATACAGGGACGCCCAACACTGAAGCTTTCTTT.

The chain combines TRBV5-1 with TRBJ1-1; a weak D match, TRBD1 (6 bases). With 4 bases removed from V and 0 bases from J, the gap between germline ends came to 10 bases. CDR3 length: 14 residues. Germline CDR1 is SGHRS and CDR2 is YFSETQ. This CDR3 reads CASSPDRLNTEAFF. The CDR3 coding sequence is TGCGCCAGCAGCCCAGACAGGTTGAACACTGAAGCTTTCTTT.

V gene TRBV5-1 combines with J gene TRBJ2-3; TRBD2 might be the D (6 bases). V shed 4 bases and J shed 2 bases, with 11 bases lying between them. The CDR3 length is 14 residues. Germline CDR1 and CDR2: SGHRS and YFSETQ. The CDR3 loop is CASSVAEPTDTQYF. The CDR3 region has the DNA TGCGCCAGCAGCGTAGCGGAACCCACAGATACGCAGTATTTT.

This clone occurred a few times. The chain carries TRBV6-6 and TRBJ1-1; no definite D call. CDR1 is MNHNY and CDR2 is SVGAGI in the germline V gene (reference sequence). This CDR3 region has 11 residues. Trimming shortened V by 8 bases and J by 0 bases, and 4 bases separated the two germline ends. For the CDR3, the DNA is TGTGCCAGCCGGGTGAACACTGAAGCTTTCTTT. Amino acid sequence: CASRVNTEAFF.

The gene calls are TRBV4-1 and TRBJ2-3; TRBD2 matches 7 bases. The CDR3 runs 16 residues. The germline V gene encodes CDR1 MGHRA and CDR2 YSYEKL. V dropped 1 base and J dropped 2; count of bases not matched to a gene: 6. The CDR3 nucleotides are TGCGCCAGCAGCCAAGTACTAGCGCCCACCACAGATACGCAGTATTTT. It encodes CASSQVLAPTTDTQYF.

A word on this clone: Other DNA sequences from this sample encode an identical CDR3 as well. V and J are TRBV28 and TRBJ2-7; TRBD1 matches at 10 bases. Trimming removed 2 bases from V and 1 base from J; junction bases left unmatched: 2. Germline-derived CDR1 and CDR2 are MDHEN and SYDVKM. The CDR3 consists of 15 residues. The CDR3: CASSLAGQGSYEQYF. The CDR3 region has the DNA TGTGCCAGCAGTTTAGCGGGACAGGGGTCCTACGAGCAGTACTTC. The full variable domain, in which reference TRBV28 and TRBJ2-7 provide the parts outside the CDR3, is DVKVTQSSRYLVKRTGEKVFLECVQDMDHENMFWYRQDPGLGLRLIYFSYDVKMKEKGDIPEGYSVSREKKERFSLILESASTNQTSMYLCASSLAGQGSYEQYFGPGTRLTVT.

The J gene is TRBJ1-6, the V gene TRBV5-1, with D maybe TRBD1 (6 bases). In germline, CDR1 is SGHRS, CDR2 YFSETQ. The CDR3 is 14 residues long. Trimming removed 5 bases from V and 10 bases from J, with 16 bases in between. The CDR3 reads CASSQGSWESPLHF. The DNA of the CDR3 is TGCGCCAGCAGTCAGGGGAGCTGGGAATCACCCCTCCACTTT. Looking up the rest from reference TRBV5-1 and TRBJ1-6 gives the full variable domain: KAGVTQTPRYLIKTRGQQVTLSCSPISGHRSVSWYQQTPGQGLQFLFEYFSETQRNKGNFPGRFSGRQFSNSRSEMNVSTLELGDSALYLCASSQGSWESPLHFGNGTRLTVT.

This clone was found a few times. J is TRBJ1-2 and V is TRBV7-9; D is unclear. CDR1 and CDR2 (germline): SEHNR, FQNEAQ (reference sequence). V was trimmed by 2 bases and J by 4 bases, leaving 8 bases between them. The CDR3 length is 13 residues. CDR3 amino acids: CASSLPGGYGYTF. CDR3 bases: TGTGCCAGCAGCTTACCAGGAGGCTATGGCTACACCTTC. The variable domain in full, completed from reference TRBV7-9 and TRBJ1-2, reads DTGVSQNPRHKITKRGQNVTFRCDPISEHNRLYWYRQTLGQGPEFLTYFQNEAQLEKSRLLSDRFSAERPKGSFSTLEIQRTEQGDSAMYLCASSLPGGYGYTFGSGTRLTVV.

The chain has TRBV6-1 and TRBJ1-5, with TRBD1 identical over 10 bases. The CDR3 is 15 residues long. Trimming at V came to 5 bases and at J to 6 bases, leaving 7 bases not matched to a gene. The germline V gene has CDR1 MNHNS and CDR2 SASEGT. CDR3 DNA: TGTGCCAGCAGTCCTGGGGACAGGGGATTTCAGCCCCAGCATTTT. Protein: CASSPGDRGFQPQHF.

The CDR3 protein is CASSFGTALNTEAFF. In DNA form, the CDR3 reads TGCGCCAGCAGCTTCGGGACAGCTCTGAACACTGAAGCTTTCTTT. This chain links TRBV5-1 with TRBJ1-1, with 7 bases identical to TRBD1. In germline, CDR1 is SGHRS, CDR2 YFSETQ. The ends lost 2 bases at V and 0 bases at J; junction bases unmatched: 4. The CDR3 consists of 15 residues. The complete variable domain, with remaining parts taken from reference TRBV5-1 and TRBJ1-1, reads KAGVTQTPRYLIKTRGQQVTLSCSPISGHRSVSWYQQTPGQGLQFLFEYFSETQRNKGNFPGRFSGRQFSNSRSEMNVSTLELGDSALYLCASSFGTALNTEAFFGQGTRLTVV.

The V gene is TRBV6-1, the J gene TRBJ1-4; 11 bases match TRBD1. The CDR3 loop spans 16 amino acids. V lost 1 base and J lost 8; bases outside the gene matches: 6. In germline, CDR1 is MNHNS, CDR2 SASEGT. The CDR3 nucleotides are TGTGCCAGCAGTGAAGTTTCCGGGACAGGGGGAGAAAAACTGTTTTTT. Translated, it gives CASSEVSGTGGEKLFF.

DNA for the CDR3: TGTGCCTGGAGTGTCAGACAGAACTATGGCTACACCTTC. Its protein is CAWSVRQNYGYTF. The gene calls are TRBV30 and TRBJ1-2; D may be TRBD1 (5 bases). Trimming stripped 0 bases from V and 2 bases from J, with 7 bases between. The CDR3 covers 13 residues. Germline V gene data show CDR1 as GTSNPN and CDR2 as SVGIG (reference sequence).

The chain carries TRBV28 and TRBJ1-6; D call uncertain. This CDR3 comprises 14 residues. V gave up 1 base and J gave up 10 bases, with 11 bases separating them. From germline, CDR1 is MDHEN and CDR2 SYDVKM. Written as DNA, the CDR3 is TGTGCCAGCAGTTTATTACCAGGCTGGTCACCCCTCCACTTT. Protein: CASSLLPGWSPLHF.

The rearrangement uses TRBV7-8 and TRBJ2-7, with D maybe TRBD1 (5 bases). The CDR3 is 13 residues long. CDR1 is SGHVS, CDR2 FQNEAQ, per germline. Between the trimmed V and J ends, which lost 2 bases and 4 bases, there was a span of 9 bases. The CDR3 region has the DNA TGTGCCAGCAGCTTAATTAGGGGATACGAGCAGTACTTC. This sequence encodes CASSLIRGYEQYF.

CDR3 amino acids: CASSEPYIPYCRAVTNYGYTF. The CDR3 DNA reads as TGCGCCAGCAGTGAGCCATACATCCCCTATTGCAGGGCCGTGACTAACTATGGCTACACCTTC. The V call is TRBV10-1, the J call TRBJ1-2; maybe TRBD1 (5 bases). The CDR3 totals 21 residues. The V and J ends lost 2 bases and 0 bases respectively, with 28 bases between them. CDR1 and CDR2 from the germline V gene are WNHNN and SYGVQD (reference sequence).

With respect to this clone: A read error may produce the germline difference seen at one junction end. This sequence joins TRBV10-1 and TRBJ2-3, with 8 bases lining up with TRBD2. From germline, CDR1 is WNHNN and CDR2 SYGVQD (reference sequence). The CDR3 length is 16 residues. CDR3 amino acids: CASSESKGLGADTQYF. The CDR3 nucleotides are TGCGCCAGCAGCGAGTCGAAGGGACTAGGGGCAGATACGCAGTATTTT.

The V call is TRBV29-1, the J call TRBJ2-7; 9 bases are shared with TRBD1. Germline CDR1 and CDR2: SQVTM and ANQGSEA. The junction had 5 bases not matched to a gene; V was cut back by 5 bases and J by 6 bases. The CDR3 is made up of 12 amino acids. DNA of the CDR3: TGCAGCGTTCGGACAGGGGCCCGCGAGCAGTACTTC. Residues: CSVRTGAREQYF.